This TCR beta chain was recorded in a study of a mutant IDH1 vaccine in newly diagnosed glioma. Overall study: Onset of vaccination occurred 4-6 weeks following radiotherapy alone, or with temozolomide cycles. V12 came at week 35, V13 at week 47.

Of note for this clone: Its antigen remains unknown.

General study results and limits: Changes in top peripheral clonotypes did not appear linked to pseudoprogression. Patients showed vaccine-induced immune responses at a rate of roughly 93%.

The table came from immunoSEQ multiplex PCR; TCRdb's copy has only in-frame clones and leaves some out. The data hold 35,000 to 40,000 clones, with over 70% observed a single time. Time point meaning: week 47, end of study. One vaccine dose held 300 ug of mutant IDH1 20-mer peptide and came with topical imiquimod. The TCR sequence derives from a man aged 35-49 years with glioma. Source: PBMCs, taken from a glioma patient whose treatment included an IDH1 peptide vaccine.

CDR3 nucleotide sequence: TGTGCCAGCAGCTCAGGGGCCGGGGTTTCGGAAGCTTTCTTT. It specifies CASSSGAGVSEAFF. V gene TRBV7-2 combines with J gene TRBJ1-1; D might be TRBD1 (6 bases). CDR1 and CDR2 from the germline V gene are SGHTA and FQGNSA. This CDR3 spans 14 amino acids. V lost 4 bases to trimming and J lost 8 bases, with 17 bases between them.